This TCR beta chain was sequenced for a study of blood T cell repertoires in COVID-19. For the study at large: The United States, Italy and Spain provided the acute and convalescent COVID-19 samples.

V gave up 8 bases and J gave up 4 bases; unmatched junction bases: 8. CDR3 size: 14 residues. Germline loops: CDR1 MNHEY, CDR2 SVGAGI. Original analysis: Reference gene primer amplification in the assay estimated nucleated cell counts. The repertoire was sequenced with immunoSEQ multiplex PCR; TCRdb's copy has only in-frame clones and lacks some. V, J and clone size are taken as reported in that table, and D and trimming were inferred from the DNA itself. The sample includes roughly 40,000 clones, approximately 90% of them seen just once. Sample: peripheral blood. The chain carries TRBV6-5 and TRBJ2-1, with TRBD2 matching over 7 bases. The source of this sequence is a human donor in a cohort sampled during active COVID-19. CDR3 bases: TGTGCCAGCTCCGGGCTAGCGGATTACAATGAGCAGTTCTTC. Protein: CASSGLADYNEQFF.